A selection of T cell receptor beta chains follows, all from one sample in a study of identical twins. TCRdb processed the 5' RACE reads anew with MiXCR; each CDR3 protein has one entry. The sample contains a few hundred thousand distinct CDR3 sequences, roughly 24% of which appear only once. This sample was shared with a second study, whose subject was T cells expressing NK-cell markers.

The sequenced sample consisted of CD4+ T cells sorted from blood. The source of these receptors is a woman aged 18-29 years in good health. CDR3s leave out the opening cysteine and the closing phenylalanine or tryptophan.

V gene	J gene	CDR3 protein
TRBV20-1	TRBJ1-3	SAPPTGAGNTIY
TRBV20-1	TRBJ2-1	SASRANEQF
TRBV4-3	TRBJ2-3	ASSPLSRGTQY
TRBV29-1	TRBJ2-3	SALGTSGSTDTQY
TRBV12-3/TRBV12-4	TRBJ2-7	ASSLWGLQDEQY
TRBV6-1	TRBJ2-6	ASRNLAGIGANVLT
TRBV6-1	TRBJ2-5	ASSPTGTGGFIETQY
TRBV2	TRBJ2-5	ASTRQGGVQETQY
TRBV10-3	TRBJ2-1	AISESSTPLGNEQF
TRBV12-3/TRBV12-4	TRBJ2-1	ASRPSPLGATEQF
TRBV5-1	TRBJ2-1	ASSLITSGGRSEQF
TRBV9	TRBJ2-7	ASSVEADSGHEQY
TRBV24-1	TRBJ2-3	ATSATDTDTQY
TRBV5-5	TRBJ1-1	ASSFRQVDTEAF
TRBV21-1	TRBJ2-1	ASIPGGGSYNEQF
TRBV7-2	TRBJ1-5	ASSQGGGGNQPQH
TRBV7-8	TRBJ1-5	ASSEYPGTRNSNQPQH